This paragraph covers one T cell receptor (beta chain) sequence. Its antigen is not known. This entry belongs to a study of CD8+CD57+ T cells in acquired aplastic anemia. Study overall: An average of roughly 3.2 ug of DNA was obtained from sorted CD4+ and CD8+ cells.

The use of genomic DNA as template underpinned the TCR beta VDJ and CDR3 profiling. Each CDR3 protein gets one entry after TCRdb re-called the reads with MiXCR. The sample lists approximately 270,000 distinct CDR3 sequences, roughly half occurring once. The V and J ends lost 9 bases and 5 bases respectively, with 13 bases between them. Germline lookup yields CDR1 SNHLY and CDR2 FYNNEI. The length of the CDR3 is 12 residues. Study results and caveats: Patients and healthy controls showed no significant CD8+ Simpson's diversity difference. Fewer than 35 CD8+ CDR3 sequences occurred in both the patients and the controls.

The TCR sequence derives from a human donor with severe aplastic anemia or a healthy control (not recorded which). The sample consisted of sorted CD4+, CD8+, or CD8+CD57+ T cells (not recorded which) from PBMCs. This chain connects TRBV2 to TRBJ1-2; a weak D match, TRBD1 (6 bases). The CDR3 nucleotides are TGTGCCAGACAGGGAGGAGGTTATGGCTACACCTTC. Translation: CARQGGGYGYTF.